A single sample is the source of the 22 T cell receptor beta chains below, sequenced in a study of blood T cells in healthy people across ages. The authors ran a second PCR of about 6 to 11 cycles using a sample-barcoded 5' primer and a J-beta primer mix. TCRdb reanalysed the 5' RACE reads using MiXCR and keeps one entry per CDR3 protein. The sample has 1,500,000 or so distinct CDR3 sequences; approximately 43% are singletons. Sequenced material: blood. Source of these receptors: a woman between 18 and 30 years old in good health.

This clonotype was found a few times. V usage is TRBV12-3 or TRBV12-4 and J usage is TRBJ2-1; 11 bases map to TRBD2. The CDR3 loop spans 17 amino acids. Germline trimming cut 5 bases from V and 4 bases from J; bases unmatched to any gene: 10. The CDR3 spells CASSRTSGRVGYNEQFF. CDR3 DNA sequence: TGTGCCAGCAGTCGCACTAGCGGGAGAGTTGGGTACAATGAGCAGTTCTTC.

This clonotype occurred a few times. The chain is built from TRBV7-2 and TRBJ2-2; 8 nucleotides line up with TRBD2. The CDR3 has 16 residues. Germline V gene data show CDR1 as SGHTA and CDR2 as FQGNSA. V was pared by 1 base and J by 1 base, with 2 bases of the junction left unmatched. The CDR3: CASSLVAGMNTGELFF. CDR3 bases: TGTGCCAGCAGCTTAGTAGCGGGGATGAACACCGGGGAGCTGTTTTTT.

The chain is built from TRBV30 and TRBJ2-1; TRBD2 is a possible D gene (6 bases). Germline-derived CDR1 and CDR2 are GTSNPN and SVGIG (reference sequence). The CDR3 is 15 residues long. V lost 1 base, J lost 5 bases, and 15 bases lay in between. CDR3 region: CAWSAPGDAHNEQFF. The CDR3 DNA reads as TGTGCCTGGAGTGCACCGGGGGACGCCCACAATGAGCAGTTCTTC.

This clonotype was recorded a few times. The V gene is TRBV14, the J gene TRBJ2-7; the D is unclear. V lost 0 bases and J lost 5, with 11 bases in between. The CDR3 is made up of 14 amino acids. The germline CDR1 and CDR2 sequences are SGHDN and FVKESK. The CDR3 sequence: CASSQEGLGNEQYF. CDR3 DNA: TGTGCCAGCAGCCAAGAGGGCTTGGGAAACGAGCAGTACTTC.

The chain uses TRBV20-1 and TRBJ2-7; 9 bases fit TRBD2. Germline values: CDR1 DFQATT, CDR2 SNEGSKA (reference sequence). The V gene end was trimmed by 4 bases and the J gene end by 2 bases; junction bases not matched to a gene: 6. CDR3 size: 14 residues. CDR3 sequence: CSATSSGNTYEQYF. The CDR3 DNA sequence: TGCAGTGCTACTTCTAGCGGGAACACCTACGAGCAGTACTTC.

V and J are TRBV29-1 and TRBJ2-1; 7 nucleotides agree with TRBD1. CDR3 length: 14 amino acids. The J segment lost 9 bases and the V segment lost 4 bases, leaving 12 bases of the junction unmatched. CDR1 and CDR2 (germline): SQVTM, ANQGSEA. The CDR3 region is CSVVPPGGRAEQFF. The CDR3, as DNA: TGCAGCGTTGTCCCCCCAGGGGGAAGGGCTGAGCAGTTCTTC.

This clonotype was counted a few times. V and J are TRBV5-1 and TRBJ1-2, with 8 bases aligning to TRBD1. The CDR3 is 16 residues long. The V gene end was trimmed by 2 bases and the J gene end by 4 bases; junction bases not matched to a gene: 10. CDR1 is SGHRS, CDR2 YFSETQ, per germline. DNA for the CDR3: TGCGCCAGCAGCTTTAGCAGAGGACAGGGAGTCTATGGCTACACCTTC. Translation: CASSFSRGQGVYGYTF. Full variable domain (missing parts from reference TRBV5-1 and TRBJ1-2): KAGVTQTPRYLIKTRGQQVTLSCSPISGHRSVSWYQQTPGQGLQFLFEYFSETQRNKGNFPGRFSGRQFSNSRSEMNVSTLELGDSALYLCASSFSRGQGVYGYTFGSGTRLTVV.

Remarks on this clonotype: A much larger clone lies a single base off, so this may be a read error. The chain recombines TRBV28 with TRBJ2-7, with 9 positions matching TRBD1. CDR1 is MDHEN, CDR2 SYDVKM, per germline. The trim removed 6 bases at V and 2 bases at J, leaving 5 bases unmatched. This CDR3 is built from 14 residues. DNA of the CDR3: TGTGCCAGCAGGCCCGGGACAGGGACCTACGAGCAGTACTTC. Encoded protein: CASRPGTGTYEQYF.

This clonotype was counted a few times. The chain uses TRBV7-6 and TRBJ2-1, with 8 bases that match TRBD2. Per germline, CDR1 SGHVS and CDR2 FNYEAQ. This CDR3 is 16 amino acids long. Trimming removed 2 bases from V and 5 bases from J; junction bases left unmatched: 8. The CDR3 DNA sequence: TGTGCCAGCAGCTTAACAACTAGCGGAAACAACAATGAGCAGTTCTTC. Translation gives CASSLTTSGNNNEQFF.

This clonotype has more than one count but fewer than ten. The chain employs TRBV28 and TRBJ2-7; D not resolved. The CDR3 runs to 15 residues. V lost 2 bases and J 2 bases, leaving 13 bases between the germline ends. Per germline, CDR1 MDHEN and CDR2 SYDVKM. The DNA of the CDR3 is TGTGCCAGCAGTTTAGCCGGATACTCAACCTACGAGCAGTACTTC. It translates to CASSLAGYSTYEQYF.

This clonotype has at least ten counts. The rearrangement joins TRBV28 to TRBJ1-2; D might be TRBD1 (6 bases). The CDR3 is 12 residues long. CDR1 and CDR2 (germline): MDHEN, SYDVKM. Trimming removed 9 bases at V and 5 bases at J, with 13 bases between. The CDR3 coding sequence is TGTGCCAGTTCCACTCAGGGGTATGGCTACACCTTC. Translated, it gives CASSTQGYGYTF.

The V and J genes are TRBV27 and TRBJ2-1, with D unresolved. Germline V gives CDR1 MNHEY, CDR2 SMNVEV (reference sequence). CDR3 length: 13 amino acids. The ends were cut back, 6 bases at V and 3 bases at J, with 9 bases in the middle. CDR3 sequence: CASRAENYNEQFF. DNA for the CDR3: TGTGCCAGCAGGGCGGAAAACTACAATGAGCAGTTCTTC.

The genes are TRBV7-2 and TRBJ2-1; D could derive from TRBD1 or TRBD2 (5 bases each). Germline loops: CDR1 SGHTA, CDR2 FQGNSA. Trimming took 5 bases from V and 6 from J, leaving 14 bases between them. The length of the CDR3 is 14 residues. The CDR3 coding sequence is TGTGCCAGCAGCCACCGGGACGACCGCAATGAGCAGTTCTTC. Translating gives CASSHRDDRNEQFF.

The gene calls are TRBV7-2 and TRBJ2-1; D is ambiguous. The J call could be wrong; TRBJ2-7 is a better fit for the DNA end. The CDR3 extends over 15 amino acids. Looked up from germline, CDR1 is SGHTA and CDR2 is FQGNSA. The CDR3 region has the DNA TGTGCCAGCAGCTTCGTGTATAACTCCTACAATGAGCAGTACTTC. Residues: CASSFVYNSYNEQYF.

In this sample, this clonotype turned up many times. The chain carries TRBV29-1 and TRBJ2-3; TRBD2 matches 8 bases. Looked up from germline, CDR1 is SQVTM and CDR2 is ANQGSEA. The CDR3 has 13 residues. V lost 4 bases, J lost 6 bases, and 6 bases stayed unmatched. In nucleotides, the CDR3 is TGCAGCGTTGGAGGACTAGCTTCTGATACGCAGTATTTT. It codes for CSVGGLASDTQYF.

The V gene is TRBV20-1, the J gene TRBJ1-1; weak D call: TRBD1 (5 bases). The CDR3 is 14 amino acids. V shed 3 bases and J shed 3 bases, with 14 bases lying between them. In germline, CDR1 is DFQATT, CDR2 SNEGSKA (reference sequence). The chain's CDR3 is CSASTPTGHTEAFF. DNA for the CDR3: TGCAGTGCTAGTACCCCCACAGGTCACACTGAAGCTTTCTTT.

This clonotype has a count of ten or more. In nucleotides, the CDR3 is TGTGCCAGCAGTGAGGAGGTATACAATGAGCAGTTCTTC. It encodes CASSEEVYNEQFF. V usage is TRBV25-1 and J usage is TRBJ2-1, with D possibly TRBD2 on 5 matching bases. The CDR3 runs to 13 residues. Trimming took 3 bases from V and 4 from J, leaving 7 bases between them. Germline V CDR1 and CDR2: MGHDK, SYGVNS.

This chain links TRBV6-2 or TRBV6-3 with TRBJ2-1, with D unclear. With 3 bases removed from V and 5 bases from J, the gap between germline ends came to 11 bases. Germline assignment: CDR1 MNHEY and CDR2 SVGEGT. The CDR3 covers 14 residues. CDR3 sequence: CASSYEIEDNEQFF. For the CDR3, the DNA is TGTGCCAGCAGTTATGAGATCGAGGACAATGAGCAGTTCTTC.

This clonotype was recorded a few times. The chain has TRBV9 and TRBJ2-1; 11 positions match TRBD2. There are 15 residues in the CDR3. Germline V gene lookup returns CDR1 SGDLS and CDR2 YYNGEE. V gave up 2 bases and J gave up 7 bases; unmatched junction bases: 5. CDR3 amino acids: CASSVTSGTRNEQFF. The DNA for the CDR3 is TGTGCCAGCAGCGTGACTAGCGGGACCAGGAATGAGCAGTTCTTC.

V is TRBV29-1 and J is TRBJ2-3; D perhaps matches TRBD2 (6 bases). CDR1 and CDR2 (germline): SQVTM, ANQGSEA. The CDR3 extends over 13 amino acids. V was pared by 3 bases and J by 4 bases, with 11 bases between. CDR3: CSVEGLGPDTQYF. The DNA of the CDR3 is TGCAGCGTTGAGGGACTTGGGCCAGATACGCAGTATTTT.

CDR3 residues: CASSPQVGRNTEAFF. DNA for the CDR3: TGTGCCAGCAGCCCCCAAGTTGGGCGGAACACTGAAGCTTTCTTT. The chain joins TRBV7-9 to TRBJ1-1, with unresolved D. CDR1 is SEHNR and CDR2 is FQNEAQ in the germline V gene (reference sequence). V shed 5 bases and J shed 1 base, with 14 bases lying between them. The CDR3 length is 15 residues.

The chain employs TRBV29-1 and TRBJ2-1; D not certain. The DNA end is more similar to TRBJ2-7, so the J call may be wrong. This CDR3 has 13 amino acids. CDR1 SQVTM and CDR2 ANQGSEA come from the germline V gene. CDR3 bases: TGCAGCGTTGAGAGGATCTCCTACAATGAGCAGTACTTC. Amino acid sequence: CSVERISYNEQYF.